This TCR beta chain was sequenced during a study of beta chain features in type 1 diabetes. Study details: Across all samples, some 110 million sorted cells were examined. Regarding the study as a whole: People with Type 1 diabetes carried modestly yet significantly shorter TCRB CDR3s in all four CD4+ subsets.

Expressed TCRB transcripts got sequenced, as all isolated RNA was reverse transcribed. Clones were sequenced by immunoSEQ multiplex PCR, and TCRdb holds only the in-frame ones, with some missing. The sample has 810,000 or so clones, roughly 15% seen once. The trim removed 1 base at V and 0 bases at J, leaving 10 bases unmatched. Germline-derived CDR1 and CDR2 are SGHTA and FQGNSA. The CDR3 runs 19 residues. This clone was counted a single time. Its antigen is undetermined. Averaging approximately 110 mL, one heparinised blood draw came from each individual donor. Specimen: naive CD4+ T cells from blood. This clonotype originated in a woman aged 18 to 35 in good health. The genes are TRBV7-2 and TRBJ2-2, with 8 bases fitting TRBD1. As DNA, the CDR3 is TGTGCCAGCAGCTTAGAGCGGACAGGGAGCCCCCCGAACACCGGGGAGCTGTTTTTT. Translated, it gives CASSLERTGSPPNTGELFF.